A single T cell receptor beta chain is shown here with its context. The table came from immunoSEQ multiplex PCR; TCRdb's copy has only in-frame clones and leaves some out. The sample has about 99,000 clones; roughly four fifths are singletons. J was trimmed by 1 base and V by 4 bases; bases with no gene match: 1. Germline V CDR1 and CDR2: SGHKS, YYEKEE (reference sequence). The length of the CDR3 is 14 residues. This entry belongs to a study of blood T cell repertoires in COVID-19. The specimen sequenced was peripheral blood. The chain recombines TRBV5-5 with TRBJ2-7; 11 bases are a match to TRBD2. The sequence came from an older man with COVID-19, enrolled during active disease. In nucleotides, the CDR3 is TGTGCCAGCAGCCGACTAGCGGGATCCTACGAGCAGTACTTC. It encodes CASSRLAGSYEQYF.